This entry describes one T cell receptor (beta chain). Germline-derived CDR1 and CDR2 are WSHSY and SAAADI. The trim removed 9 bases at V and 3 bases at J, leaving 5 bases unmatched. The CDR3 sequence is 14 residues long. The data belong to a study of T-cell reconstitution after alpha-beta-depleted transplantation in children. Construction of the TCRbeta library involved unique molecular identifiers. TCRdb re-derived calls from the PCR reads in MiXCR, one entry per CDR3 protein. Among fewer than 400,000 distinct CDR3 sequences listed, around 21% were seen once. The chain uses TRBV10-2 and TRBJ2-1, with 10 bases lining up with TRBD2. The sequencing here drew on PBMCs from the stem cell graft donor, taken from the stem cell graft. The receptor comes from a human donor who donated a stem cell graft to a child with acute myeloid leukemia. This CDR3 reads CASVLAGNYNEQFF. Written as DNA, the CDR3 is TGCGCCAGTGTACTAGCGGGGAACTACAATGAGCAGTTCTTC.